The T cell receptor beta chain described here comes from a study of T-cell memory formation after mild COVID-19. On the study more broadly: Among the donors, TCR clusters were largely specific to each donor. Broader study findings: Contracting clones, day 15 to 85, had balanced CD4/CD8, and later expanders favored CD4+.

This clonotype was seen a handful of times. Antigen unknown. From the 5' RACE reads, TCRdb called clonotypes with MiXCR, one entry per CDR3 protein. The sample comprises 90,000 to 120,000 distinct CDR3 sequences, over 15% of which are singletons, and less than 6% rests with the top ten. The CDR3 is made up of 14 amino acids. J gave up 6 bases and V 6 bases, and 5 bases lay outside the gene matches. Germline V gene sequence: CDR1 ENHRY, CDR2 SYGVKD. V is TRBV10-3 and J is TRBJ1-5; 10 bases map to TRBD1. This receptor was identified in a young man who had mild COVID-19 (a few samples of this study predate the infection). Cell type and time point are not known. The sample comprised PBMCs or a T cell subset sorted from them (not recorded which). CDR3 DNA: TGTGCCATCAGCGACAGGGGGCCGAGTCAGCCCCAGCATTTT. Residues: CAISDRGPSQPQHF.